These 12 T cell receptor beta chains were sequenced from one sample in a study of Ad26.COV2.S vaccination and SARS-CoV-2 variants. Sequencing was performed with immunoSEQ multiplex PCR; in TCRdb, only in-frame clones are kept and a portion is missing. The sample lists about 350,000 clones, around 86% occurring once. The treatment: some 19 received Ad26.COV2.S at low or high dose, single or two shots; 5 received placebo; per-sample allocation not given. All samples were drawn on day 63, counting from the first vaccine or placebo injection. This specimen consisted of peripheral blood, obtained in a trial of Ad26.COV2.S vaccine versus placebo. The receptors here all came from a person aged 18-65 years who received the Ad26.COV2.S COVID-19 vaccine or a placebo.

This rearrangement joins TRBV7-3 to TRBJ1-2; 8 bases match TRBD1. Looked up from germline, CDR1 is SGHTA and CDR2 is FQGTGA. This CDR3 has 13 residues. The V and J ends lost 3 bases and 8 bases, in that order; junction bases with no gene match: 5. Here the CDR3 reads CASSFPGGRGYTF. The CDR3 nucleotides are TGTGCCAGCAGCTTTCCAGGGGGCAGAGGCTACACCTTC.

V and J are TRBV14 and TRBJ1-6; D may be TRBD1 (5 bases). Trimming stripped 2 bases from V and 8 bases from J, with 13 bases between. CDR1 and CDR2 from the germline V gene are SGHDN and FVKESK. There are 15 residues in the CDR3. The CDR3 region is CASSQWSGDHSPLHF. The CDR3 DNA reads TGTGCCAGCAGCCAATGGTCTGGGGACCATTCACCCCTCCACTTT. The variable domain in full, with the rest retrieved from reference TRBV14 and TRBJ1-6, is EAGVTQFPSHSVIEKGQTVTLRCDPISGHDNLYWYRRVMGKEIKFLLHFVKESKQDESGMPNNRFLAERTGGTYSTLKVQPAELEDSGVYFCASSQWSGDHSPLHFGNGTRLTVT.

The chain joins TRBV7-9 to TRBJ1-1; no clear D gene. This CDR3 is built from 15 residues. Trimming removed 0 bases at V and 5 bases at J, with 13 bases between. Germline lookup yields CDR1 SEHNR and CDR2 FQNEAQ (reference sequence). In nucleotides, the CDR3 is TGTGCCAGCAGCTTAGCCGAGGGTGTTAAAACTGAAGCTTTCTTT. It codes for CASSLAEGVKTEAFF.

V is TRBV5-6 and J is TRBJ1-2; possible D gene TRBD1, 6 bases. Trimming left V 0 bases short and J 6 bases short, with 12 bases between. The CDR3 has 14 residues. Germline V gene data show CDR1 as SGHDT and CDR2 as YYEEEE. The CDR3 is CASSLEPGENGYTF. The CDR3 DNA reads TGTGCCAGCAGCTTGGAGCCAGGGGAGAATGGCTACACCTTC.

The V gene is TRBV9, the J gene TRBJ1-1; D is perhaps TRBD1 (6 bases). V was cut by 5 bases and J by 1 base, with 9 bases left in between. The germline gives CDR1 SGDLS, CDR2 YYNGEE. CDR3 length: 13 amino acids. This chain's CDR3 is CASSSRGNTEAFF. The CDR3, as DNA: TGTGCCAGCAGTTCCAGGGGGAACACTGAAGCTTTCTTT.

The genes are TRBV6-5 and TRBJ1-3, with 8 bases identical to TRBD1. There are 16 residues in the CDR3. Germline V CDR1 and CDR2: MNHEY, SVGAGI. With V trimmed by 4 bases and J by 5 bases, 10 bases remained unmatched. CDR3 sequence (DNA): TGTGCCAGCAGTTCGGAAAGACAGGGGAAGAGAAACACCATATATTTT. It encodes CASSSERQGKRNTIYF.

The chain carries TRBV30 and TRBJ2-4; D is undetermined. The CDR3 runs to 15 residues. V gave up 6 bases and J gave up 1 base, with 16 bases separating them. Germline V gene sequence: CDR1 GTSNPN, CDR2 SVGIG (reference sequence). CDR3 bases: TGTGCCTGTAAGGGTGGGGAAGGCGCCAAAAACATTCAGTACTTC. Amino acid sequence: CACKGGEGAKNIQYF. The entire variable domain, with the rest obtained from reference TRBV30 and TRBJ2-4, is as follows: SQTIHQWPATLVQPVGSPLSLECTVEGTSNPNLYWYRQAAGRGLQLLFYSVGIGQISSEVPQNLSASRPQDRQFILSSKKLLLSDSGFYLCACKGGEGAKNIQYFGAGTRLSVL.

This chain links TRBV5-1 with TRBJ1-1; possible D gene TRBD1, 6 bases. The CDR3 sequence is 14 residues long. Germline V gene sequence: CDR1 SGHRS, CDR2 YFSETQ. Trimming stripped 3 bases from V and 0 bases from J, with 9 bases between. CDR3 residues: CASSSRDMNTEAFF. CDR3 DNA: TGCGCCAGCAGCTCCAGGGACATGAACACTGAAGCTTTCTTT.

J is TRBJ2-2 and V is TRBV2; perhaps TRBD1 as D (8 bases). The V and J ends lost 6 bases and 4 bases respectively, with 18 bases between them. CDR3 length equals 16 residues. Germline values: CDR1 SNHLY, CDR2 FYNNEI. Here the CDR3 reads CASRLGGTGFTGELFF. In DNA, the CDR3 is TGTGCCAGCAGATTGGGAGGGACAGGCTTCACCGGGGAGCTGTTTTTT.

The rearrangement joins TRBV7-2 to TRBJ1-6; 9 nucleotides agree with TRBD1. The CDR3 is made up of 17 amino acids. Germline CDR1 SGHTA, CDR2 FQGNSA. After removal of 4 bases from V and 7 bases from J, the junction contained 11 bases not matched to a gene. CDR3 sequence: CASSSSSPGQGNSPLHF. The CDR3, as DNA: TGTGCCAGCAGCTCGTCTTCCCCGGGACAGGGCAATTCACCCCTCCACTTT. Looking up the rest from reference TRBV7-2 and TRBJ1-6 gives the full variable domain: GAGVSQSPSNKVTEKGKDVELRCDPISGHTALYWYRQSLGQGLEFLIYFQGNSAPDKSGLPSDRFSAERTGGSVSTLTIQRTQQEDSAVYLCASSSSSPGQGNSPLHFGNGTRLTVT.

The CDR3 nucleotides read TGTGCCAGCAGTGATAGGAGGGGACAGGCCCAAGAGACCCAGTACTTC. This gives the protein CASSDRRGQAQETQYF. The V and J genes are TRBV2 and TRBJ2-5, with 8 nucleotides matching TRBD1. The CDR3 contains 16 residues. Trimming took 3 bases from V and 1 from J; bases not matched to a gene: 7. Germline CDR1 and CDR2: SNHLY and FYNNEI.

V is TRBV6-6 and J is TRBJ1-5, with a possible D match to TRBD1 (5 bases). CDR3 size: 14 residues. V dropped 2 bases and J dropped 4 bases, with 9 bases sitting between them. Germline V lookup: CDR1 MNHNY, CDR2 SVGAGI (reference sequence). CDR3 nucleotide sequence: TGTGCCAGCAGTTACGTGGGGGGAAATCAGCCCCAGCATTTT. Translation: CASSYVGGNQPQHF.